The present T cell receptor beta chain was sequenced within a study of cytomegalovirus exposure and HLA in healthy donors. Findings of the study overall: The study reported that TCR beta sequences accurately predicted HLA-A and HLA-B alleles in most subjects.

60 Vbeta and 13 Jbeta primers were used in PCR. Profiling relied on immunoSEQ multiplex PCR, and the TCRdb table lists in-frame clones only, not all of them. The clone table shows about 160,000 clones, with the ten largest holding 1% to 1.5%. A remark on this clone: Its matching antigen is unknown.

Germline values: CDR1 SGHTA, CDR2 FQGNSA. CDR3 length: 12 amino acids. V gave up 8 bases and J gave up 5 bases, with 12 bases separating them. Material for sequencing was PBMCs. This receptor was obtained from a woman aged 55-69 years in good health and CMV-seronegative. The chain has TRBV7-2 and TRBJ2-5; D is undetermined. The DNA of the CDR3 is TGTGCCAGCTCCCTTCGACTGGAGACCCAGTACTTC. Its translation is CASSLRLETQYF.